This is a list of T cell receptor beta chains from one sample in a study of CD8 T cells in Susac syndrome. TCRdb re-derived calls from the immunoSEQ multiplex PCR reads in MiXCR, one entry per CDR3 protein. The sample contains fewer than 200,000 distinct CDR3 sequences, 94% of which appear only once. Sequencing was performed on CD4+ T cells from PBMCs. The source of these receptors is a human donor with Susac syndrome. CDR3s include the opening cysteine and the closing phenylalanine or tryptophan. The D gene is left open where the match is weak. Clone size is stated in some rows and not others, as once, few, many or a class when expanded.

CASSPRRTQETQYF	TGTGCCAGCAGCCCCCGTAGGACTCAAGAGACCCAGTACTTC	NA	NA	TRBV7-2	TRBJ2-5
CAWTSGAQETQYF	TGTGCCTGGACTAGCGGGGCGCAAGAGACCCAGTACTTC	once	TRBD2	TRBV30	TRBJ2-5
CASSPLSESSGNTIYF	TGTGCCAGCTCACCACTATCTGAGAGCTCTGGAAACACCATATATTTT	NA	NA	TRBV18	TRBJ1-3
CASSEDQRGAYEQYF	TGTGCCAGCAGTGAAGATCAGCGGGGGGCCTACGAGCAGTACTTC	NA	TRBD2	TRBV6-1	TRBJ2-7
CASSQVGGGTETQYF	TGTGCCAGCAGCCAAGTCGGCGGGGGCACAGAGACCCAGTACTTC	NA	NA	TRBV3-1	TRBJ2-5
CASSLTTSGGAYNEQFF	TGCGCCAGCAGCCTCACGACTAGCGGGGGGGCGTACAATGAGCAGTTCTTC	NA	TRBD2	TRBV4-3	TRBJ2-1
CASSLVAISGNTIYF	TGTGCCAGCAGCTTGGTGGCGATCTCTGGAAACACCATATATTTT	NA	NA	TRBV5-6	TRBJ1-3
CASSLGPTPRTEAFF	TGCGCCAGCAGCTTGGGACCCACTCCGCGCACTGAAGCTTTCTTT	NA	NA	TRBV5-1	TRBJ1-1
CSVEGPGDAETQYF	TGCAGCGTTGAAGGGCCCGGGGATGCCGAGACCCAGTACTTC	NA	NA	TRBV29-1	TRBJ2-5
CASSPPGQDSNQPQHF	TGTGCCAGCAGCCCCCCCGGACAGGATAGCAATCAGCCCCAGCATTTT	NA	TRBD1	TRBV7-8	TRBJ1-5
CASSYTYRDNSYEQYF	TGTGCCAGCAGCTATACCTACAGGGACAACTCCTACGAGCAGTACTTC	NA	NA	TRBV6-2/TRBV6-3	TRBJ2-7
CASSLADQDQPQHF	TGTGCCAGCAGTTTGGCAGATCAGGATCAGCCCCAGCATTTT	NA	NA	TRBV12-3/TRBV12-4	TRBJ1-5
CSVGRPTTGELFF	TGCAGCGTTGGCAGGCCCACCACCGGGGAGCTGTTTTTT	NA	NA	TRBV29-1	TRBJ2-2
CSAPDLFDQETQYF	TGCAGTGCCCCGGACTTGTTCGATCAAGAGACCCAGTACTTC	NA	NA	TRBV20-1	TRBJ2-5
CSVEIERNEQFF	TGCAGCGTTGAAATAGAGCGAAATGAGCAGTTCTTC	NA	NA	TRBV29-1	TRBJ2-1
CASSARDSPRETQYF	TGTGCCAGCAGCGCGAGGGACTCCCCCCGGGAGACCCAGTACTTC	NA	NA	TRBV9	TRBJ2-5
CASGLAGGSDTQYF	TGTGCCTCTGGGCTAGCGGGGGGTTCTGATACGCAGTATTTT	NA	TRBD2	TRBV30	TRBJ2-3
CASSFAGDGYTF	TGTGCCAGCAGTTTCGCGGGGGATGGCTACACCTTC	NA	NA	TRBV6-6	TRBJ1-2
CSAWAERDSPLHF	TGCAGTGCTTGGGCCGAGAGGGATTCACCCCTCCACTTT	NA	NA	TRBV20-1	TRBJ1-6
CAISERTDSYEQYF	TGTGCCATCAGTGAGCGGACGGACTCCTACGAGCAGTACTTC	NA	NA	TRBV10-3	TRBJ2-7
CASSSLDSRRNYGYTF	TGTGCCAGCAGTTCGCTAGACAGTCGTAGGAACTATGGCTACACCTTC	NA	NA	TRBV27	TRBJ1-2
CASSPGPSYEQYF	TGCGCCAGCAGCCCGGGACCATCCTACGAGCAGTACTTC	NA	NA	TRBV5-1	TRBJ2-7
CASSQDGQGGEKLFF	TGCGCCAGCAGCCAAGACGGACAGGGTGGTGAAAAACTGTTTTTT	NA	TRBD1	TRBV4-3	TRBJ1-4
CASSQLGSGANVLTF	TGTGCCAGCAGCCAATTGGGTTCTGGGGCCAACGTCCTGACTTTC	few	NA	TRBV14	TRBJ2-6
CAWSVAREAFF	TGTGCCTGGAGTGTGGCCAGGGAAGCTTTCTTT	NA	NA	TRBV30	TRBJ1-1
CASSVQGSNQPQHF	TGTGCCAGCAGTGTCCAGGGTAGCAATCAGCCCCAGCATTTT	NA	NA	TRBV12-3/TRBV12-4	TRBJ1-5
CASSLVTISNEQFF	TGTGCCAGCAGCTTGGTTACGATTTCCAATGAGCAGTTCTTC	NA	NA	TRBV5-6	TRBJ2-1
CASSGGKNSRSYNEQFF	TGCGCCAGCAGTGGGGGGAAAAATAGTCGGAGCTACAATGAGCAGTTCTTC	once	NA	TRBV10-2	TRBJ2-1
CAISGRSGTSGYNEQFF	TGTGCCATCAGTGGGCGGTCCGGGACTAGCGGTTACAATGAGCAGTTCTTC	NA	TRBD2	TRBV10-3	TRBJ2-1
CASSLDRGFVTGELFF	TGTGCCAGCAGCTTAGATCGGGGTTTTGTGACCGGGGAGCTGTTTTTT	NA	NA	TRBV11-2	TRBJ2-2
CASSRRETGELFF	TGCGCCAGCAGCCGCAGAGAGACCGGGGAGCTGTTTTTT	once	NA	TRBV4-1	TRBJ2-2
CASSPRVSRYEQYF	TGTGCCAGCTCACCACGCGTCTCGCGCTACGAGCAGTACTTC	NA	NA	TRBV18	TRBJ2-7
CSAASNTEAFF	TGCAGTGCTGCCTCAAACACTGAAGCTTTCTTT	NA	NA	TRBV20-1	TRBJ1-1
CASSVSSRNTGELFF	TGTGCCAGCAGCGTTAGTTCGAGGAACACCGGGGAGCTGTTTTTT	NA	NA	TRBV9	TRBJ2-2
CASQGFHTGELFF	TGTGCCAGCCAGGGCTTTCACACCGGGGAGCTGTTTTTT	once	NA	TRBV2	TRBJ2-2
CASSYHNEQFF	TGTGCCAGCAGCTACCACAATGAGCAGTTCTTC	NA	NA	TRBV2	TRBJ2-1
CASISSSYEQYF	TGTGCCAGCATTAGTAGCTCCTACGAGCAGTACTTC	NA	NA	TRBV6-5	TRBJ2-7
CASSLVAGYEQYF	TGTGCCAGCAGCTTAGTTGCGGGATACGAGCAGTACTTC	NA	NA	TRBV7-2	TRBJ2-7
CASSLGSVGNTIYF	TGCGCCAGCAGCTTGGGTTCCGTCGGAAACACCATATATTTT	NA	NA	TRBV5-1	TRBJ1-3
CAWSVVIDTIYF	TGTGCCTGGAGTGTAGTTATCGACACCATATATTTT	NA	NA	TRBV30	TRBJ1-3
CSVFRTGTDTQYF	TGCAGCGTCTTTAGGACAGGCACAGATACGCAGTATTTT	NA	NA	TRBV29-1	TRBJ2-3
CASSLGLAGEQYF	TGTGCCAGCAGCTTAGGACTAGCCGGCGAGCAGTACTTC	NA	TRBD2	TRBV7-2	TRBJ2-7
CASSVVERGSPLHF	TGTGCCAGCAGCGTAGTTGAGAGGGGGTCACCCCTCCACTTT	NA	NA	TRBV9	TRBJ1-6
CASSLGDRGLNQPQHF	TGCGCCAGCAGCTTGGGGGACAGGGGGCTCAATCAGCCCCAGCATTTT	NA	TRBD1	TRBV5-1	TRBJ1-5
CASSLEGDRTSIAFF	TGCGCCAGCAGCTTGGAAGGGGACCGAACATCGATTGCTTTCTTT	NA	NA	TRBV5-1	TRBJ1-1
CASSPRLTGSTGELFF	TGTGCCAGCTCACCACGACTGACAGGGTCGACCGGGGAGCTGTTTTTT	once	TRBD1	TRBV18	TRBJ2-2
CAWSVGQEQYF	TGTGCCTGGAGTGTAGGGCAGGAGCAGTACTTC	NA	NA	TRBV30	TRBJ2-7
CASSDRGNTGELFF	TGTGCCAGCAGCGACAGAGGCAACACCGGGGAGCTGTTTTTT	NA	NA	TRBV12-3/TRBV12-4	TRBJ2-2
CASSLTEVGSAEAFF	TGCGCCAGCAGCTTGACGGAGGTAGGGAGTGCTGAAGCTTTCTTT	NA	NA	TRBV5-1	TRBJ1-1
CASRRGDGSFRGNSPLHF	TGTGCCAGCAGGAGGGGGGACGGATCCTTTCGAGGGAATTCACCCCTCCACTTT	NA	NA	TRBV6-1	TRBJ1-6
CASSTPDRAFNYGYTF	TGTGCCAGCAGCACCCCGGACAGGGCATTTAACTATGGCTACACCTTC	NA	TRBD1	TRBV5-8	TRBJ1-2
CASTAGTGELFF	TGCGCCAGCACCGCCGGCACCGGGGAGCTGTTTTTT	NA	NA	TRBV10-1	TRBJ2-2
CSVTSGGNYEQYF	TGCAGCGTAACTAGCGGGGGGAACTACGAGCAGTACTTC	NA	TRBD2	TRBV29-1	TRBJ2-7
CASTRDRYSPLHF	TGTGCCAGCACGCGGGACAGATATTCACCCCTCCACTTT	NA	TRBD1	TRBV27	TRBJ1-6
CSAQAGQGTGELFF	TGCAGTGCTCAGGCGGGACAGGGGACCGGGGAGCTGTTTTTT	NA	TRBD1	TRBV20-1	TRBJ2-2
CASSQRQGPDTQYF	TGTGCCAGCAGCCAGCGACAGGGCCCAGATACGCAGTATTTT	NA	TRBD1	TRBV3-1	TRBJ2-3
CASSFQGASNTEAFF	TGTGCCAGCAGCTTCCAAGGGGCCTCAAACACTGAAGCTTTCTTT	NA	NA	TRBV11-2	TRBJ1-1
CASSSPFREMGVTDTQYF	TGTGCCAGCAGCTCCCCATTCAGGGAGATGGGGGTCACAGATACGCAGTATTTT	NA	NA	TRBV5-6	TRBJ2-3
CASSPRQGLAKNIQYF	TGTGCCAGCAGTCCAAGACAGGGTTTGGCCAAAAACATTCAGTACTTC	NA	TRBD1	TRBV12-3/TRBV12-4	TRBJ2-4